The sequence of this T cell receptor beta chain was determined in a study of blood T cells in healthy people across ages. Study as a whole: About one barcoded TCR beta cDNA was captured per two T cells.

Through a sample-barcoded 5' primer and a J-beta primer mix, a second PCR was run for 7 to 11 cycles. One entry per CDR3 protein, called by TCRdb with MiXCR from the 5' RACE reads. The table records about a million distinct CDR3 sequences, roughly 48% of them present only once. This clonotype was detected a few times. V shed 3 bases and J 5 bases; nucleotides not matched to a gene: 8. This CDR3 region has 16 residues. What was sequenced was blood. This clonotype was obtained from a man aged 25 to 40 in good health. V and J are TRBV12-3 or TRBV12-4 and TRBJ2-1, with TRBD2 identical over 9 bases. CDR3: CASSLGRGGEHNEQFF. The CDR3 region has the DNA TGTGCCAGCAGTTTGGGGCGGGGGGGCGAACACAATGAGCAGTTCTTC.